What follows are 15 T cell receptor beta chains derived from one specimen sequenced in a study of T-cell memory formation after mild COVID-19. From the 5' RACE reads, TCRdb called clonotypes with MiXCR, one entry per CDR3 protein. Of about 350,000 distinct CDR3 sequences in the sample, approximately 15% were seen once. Sequencing input: PBMCs or a T cell subset sorted from them (not recorded which). The receptor set was obtained from a man aged 18 to 35 who had mild COVID-19 (a few samples of this study predate the infection). Cell type and time point are not known.

This clonotype occurred a few times. The CDR3 region has the DNA TGTGCCAGCAGCATCTTTGAGGAGGCCCAAGAGACCCAGTACTTC. This gives the protein CASSIFEEAQETQYF. The V call is TRBV11-2, the J call TRBJ2-5; D may be TRBD2 (5 bases). The CDR3 spans 15 residues. Trimming pared 5 bases from V and 1 base from J, leaving 14 bases between. Germline V gives CDR1 SGHAT, CDR2 FQNNGV.

This clonotype showed up just a few times. This sequence joins TRBV28 and TRBJ1-2, with D possibly matching TRBD1 (6 bases). Germline CDR1 reads MDHEN; CDR2 reads SYDVKM. Trimming stripped 7 bases from V and 8 bases from J, with 23 bases between. The CDR3 sequence is 15 residues long. CDR3 residues: CASTLVRGGAGGYTF. CDR3 sequence (DNA): TGTGCCAGCACCCTCGTGCGGGGGGGGGCAGGAGGCTACACCTTC.

In its sample, this clonotype was seen a few times. V gene TRBV12-3 or TRBV12-4 combines with J gene TRBJ1-6; maybe TRBD1 (5 bases). The CDR3 is made up of 13 amino acids. Trimming left V 3 bases short and J 10 bases short, with 10 bases between. CDR3 nucleotides: TGTGCCAGCAGTTTCCAGGGCCAATCACCCCTCCACTTT. Protein product: CASSFQGQSPLHF.

V and J are TRBV7-9 and TRBJ2-5; D is undetermined. V gave up 5 bases and J gave up 2 bases, with 21 bases separating them. Germline V gene sequence: CDR1 SEHNR, CDR2 FQNEAQ (reference sequence). This CDR3 is built from 17 residues. The CDR3 spells CASSPKPSSGRQETQYF. CDR3 nucleotides: TGTGCCAGCAGCCCGAAACCATCCTCGGGTCGGCAAGAGACCCAGTACTTC.

The chain uses TRBV7-2 and TRBJ1-4; a weak D match, TRBD1 (6 bases). V lost 0 bases to trimming and J lost 9 bases, with 14 bases between them. The CDR3 covers 15 residues. Germline lookup yields CDR1 SGHTA and CDR2 FQGNSA. The CDR3 region has the DNA TGTGCCAGCAGCTTAGCCCGGGGACATTCACAAAAACTGTTTTTT. It encodes CASSLARGHSQKLFF. The full variable domain, rest sourced from reference TRBV7-2 and TRBJ1-4, is GAGVSQSPSNKVTEKGKDVELRCDPISGHTALYWYRQSLGQGLEFLIYFQGNSAPDKSGLPSDRFSAERTGGSVSTLTIQRTQQEDSAVYLCASSLARGHSQKLFFGSGTQLSVL.

This clonotype was detected only a few times. The rearrangement uses TRBV11-2 and TRBJ2-7; 7 bases are a match to TRBD1. Germline lookup yields CDR1 SGHAT and CDR2 FQNNGV. V trimming: 0 bases; J trimming: 0 bases; junction bases outside the gene matches: 11. This CDR3 region has 18 residues. The chain's CDR3 is CASSLDVFSGQNSYEQYF. The CDR3 DNA sequence: TGTGCCAGCAGCTTAGATGTTTTTTCGGGACAGAACTCCTACGAGCAGTACTTC.

The chain has TRBV6-6 and TRBJ2-7; D not certain. This CDR3 comprises 13 residues. The germline V gene encodes CDR1 MNHNY and CDR2 SVGAGI (reference sequence). V lost 2 bases and J lost 4, with 9 bases in between. The CDR3 region is CASSYRTSYEQYV. In DNA, the CDR3 is TGTGCCAGCAGTTACCGAACAAGTTACGAGCAGTACGTC.

This clonotype came up a few times. V and J are TRBV4-2 and TRBJ2-3, with D possibly being TRBD2 (6 bases). This CDR3 is built from 15 residues. Trimming pared 3 bases from V and 2 bases from J, leaving 12 bases between. Looked up from germline, CDR1 is LGHNA and CDR2 is YNFKEQ. The CDR3 nucleotides read TGTGCCAGCAGCCAGCGCGGGGCGTACACAGATACGCAGTATTTT. Protein: CASSQRGAYTDTQYF.

The genes are TRBV5-6 and TRBJ1-1; weak D call: TRBD1 (5 bases). The length of the CDR3 is 14 residues. Trimming shortened V by 4 bases and J by 0 bases, and 10 bases separated the two germline ends. Per the germline V gene, CDR1 is SGHDT and CDR2 is YYEEEE. The CDR3 region has the DNA TGTGCCAGCAGCATGGACATCATGAACACTGAAGCTTTCTTT. As protein: CASSMDIMNTEAFF.

The chain joins TRBV7-8 to TRBJ2-6; D unresolved. The CDR3 sequence is 17 residues long. From germline, CDR1 is SGHVS and CDR2 FQNEAQ. V was trimmed by 11 bases and J by 0 bases, leaving 20 bases between them. CDR3: CACHVGRPLSGANVLTF. CDR3 nucleotide sequence: TGTGCCTGCCACGTGGGAAGGCCTCTCTCTGGGGCCAACGTCCTGACTTTC. Complete variable domain (other parts from reference TRBV7-8 and TRBJ2-6): GAGVSQSPRYKVAKRGQDVALRCDPISGHVSLFWYQQALGQGPEFLTYFQNEAQLDKSGLPSDRFFAERPEGSVSTLKIQRTQQEDSAVYLCACHVGRPLSGANVLTFGAGSRLTVL.

J is TRBJ2-3 and V is TRBV24-1; possible D gene TRBD1, 6 bases. This CDR3 spans 17 amino acids. The V gene's germline CDR1 is KGHDR and CDR2 SFDVKD. V was pared by 1 base and J by 1 base, with 14 bases between. The CDR3 DNA reads as TGTGCCACCAGTGATTTTGGGGGCGACTTCCGCACAGATACGCAGTATTTT. Translating it yields CATSDFGGDFRTDTQYF.

This clonotype was observed at least ten times. The chain carries TRBV12-3 or TRBV12-4 and TRBJ2-7; D is possibly TRBD1 (6 bases). The CDR3 loop spans 20 amino acids. V was trimmed by 5 bases and J by 0 bases, leaving 29 bases between them. The CDR3: CASSDENITLVRGSSYEQYV. CDR3 DNA: TGTGCCAGCAGTGACGAGAACATTACTCTGGTCAGGGGAAGCTCCTACGAGCAGTACGTC.

This clonotype occurred many times. The V and J genes are TRBV7-6 and TRBJ2-7, with D perhaps given as TRBD1 or TRBD2 (5 bases each). Trimming stripped 5 bases from V and 2 bases from J, with 13 bases between. The CDR3 is 14 amino acids. Germline-derived CDR1 and CDR2 are SGHVS and FNYEAQ. This chain's CDR3 is CASSRQTGTYEQYF. The CDR3 coding sequence is TGTGCCAGCAGCAGACAGACCGGGACCTACGAGCAGTACTTC. The full variable domain, rest sourced from reference TRBV7-6 and TRBJ2-7, is GAGVSQSPRYKVTKRGQDVALRCDPISGHVSLYWYRQALGQGPEFLTYFNYEAQQDKSGLPNDRFSAERPEGSISTLTIQRTEQRDSAMYRCASSRQTGTYEQYFGPGTRLTVT.

A few counts support this clonotype. The chain combines TRBV7-3 with TRBJ2-1; 9 nucleotides match TRBD2. Germline V gene sequence: CDR1 SGHTA, CDR2 FQGTGA. This CDR3 comprises 15 residues. The junction had 8 bases not matched to a gene; V was cut back by 5 bases and J by 6 bases. Here the CDR3 reads CASSAVAGGPNEQFF. In DNA, the CDR3 is TGTGCCAGCAGCGCTGTGGCGGGGGGGCCCAATGAGCAGTTCTTC. Based on the CDR3 plus reference TRBV7-3 and TRBJ2-1, the full variable domain is GAGVSQTPSNKVTEKGKYVELRCDPISGHTALYWYRQSLGQGPEFLIYFQGTGAADDSGLPNDRFFAVRPEGSVSTLKIQRTERGDSAVYLCASSAVAGGPNEQFFGPGTRLTVL.

This clonotype was seen many times. This chain uses TRBV12-3 or TRBV12-4 with TRBJ2-7, with 7 nucleotides matching TRBD1. V was clipped by 8 bases and J by 2 bases; unmatched bases: 6. This CDR3 comprises 13 residues. CDR3 nucleotides: TGTGCCAGCTCCGTCGGACAGGCCTACGAGCAGTACTTC. Protein product: CASSVGQAYEQYF.